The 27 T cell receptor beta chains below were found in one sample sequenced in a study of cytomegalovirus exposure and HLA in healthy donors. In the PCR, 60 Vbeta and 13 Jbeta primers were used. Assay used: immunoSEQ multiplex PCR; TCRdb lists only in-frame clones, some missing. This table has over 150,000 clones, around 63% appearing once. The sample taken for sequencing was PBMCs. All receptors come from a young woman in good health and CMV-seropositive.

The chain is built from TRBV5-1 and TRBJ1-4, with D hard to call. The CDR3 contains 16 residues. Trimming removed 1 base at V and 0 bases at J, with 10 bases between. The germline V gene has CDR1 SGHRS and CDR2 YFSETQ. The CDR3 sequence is CASSLQAASTNEKLFF. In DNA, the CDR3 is TGCGCCAGCAGCTTGCAGGCTGCATCAACTAATGAAAAACTGTTTTTT.

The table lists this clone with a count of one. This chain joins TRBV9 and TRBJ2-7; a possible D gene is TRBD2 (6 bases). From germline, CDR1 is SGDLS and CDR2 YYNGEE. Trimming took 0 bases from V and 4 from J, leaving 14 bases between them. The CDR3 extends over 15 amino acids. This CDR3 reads CASSVDWGEGYEQYF. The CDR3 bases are TGTGCCAGCAGCGTAGACTGGGGGGAAGGGTACGAGCAGTACTTC. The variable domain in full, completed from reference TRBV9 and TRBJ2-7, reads DSGVTQTPKHLITATGQRVTLRCSPRSGDLSVYWYQQSLDQGLQFLIQYYNGEERAKGNILERFSAQQFPDLHSELNLSSLELGDSALYFCASSVDWGEGYEQYFGPGTRLTVT.

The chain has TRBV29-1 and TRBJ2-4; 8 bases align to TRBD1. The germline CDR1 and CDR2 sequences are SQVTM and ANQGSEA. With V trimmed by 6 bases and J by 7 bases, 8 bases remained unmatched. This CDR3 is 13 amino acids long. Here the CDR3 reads CSVKPGGTNIQYF. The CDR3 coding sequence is TGCAGCGTCAAACCAGGGGGCACCAACATTCAGTACTTC.

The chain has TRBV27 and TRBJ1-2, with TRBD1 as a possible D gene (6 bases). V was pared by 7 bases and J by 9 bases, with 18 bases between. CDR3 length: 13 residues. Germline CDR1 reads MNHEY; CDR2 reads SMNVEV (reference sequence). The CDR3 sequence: CASTSGHQLSYTF. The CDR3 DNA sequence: TGTGCCAGCACCTCGGGACACCAGTTGAGCTACACCTTC.

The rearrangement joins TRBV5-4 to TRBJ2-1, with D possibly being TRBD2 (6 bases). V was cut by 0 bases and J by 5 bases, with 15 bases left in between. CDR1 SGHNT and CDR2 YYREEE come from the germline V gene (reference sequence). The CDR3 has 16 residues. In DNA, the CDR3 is TGTGCCAGCAGCTTGGCCGGGCGGGGATGGAACAATGAGCAGTTCTTC. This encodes CASSLAGRGWNNEQFF.

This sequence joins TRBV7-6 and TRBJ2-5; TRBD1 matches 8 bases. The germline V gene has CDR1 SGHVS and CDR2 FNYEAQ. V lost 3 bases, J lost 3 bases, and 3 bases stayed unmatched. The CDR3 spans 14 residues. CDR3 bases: TGTGCCAGCAGCTTGCGGACAGGGAAAGAGACCCAGTACTTC. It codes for CASSLRTGKETQYF. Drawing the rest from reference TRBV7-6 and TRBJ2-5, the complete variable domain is GAGVSQSPRYKVTKRGQDVALRCDPISGHVSLYWYRQALGQGPEFLTYFNYEAQQDKSGLPNDRFSAERPEGSISTLTIQRTEQRDSAMYRCASSLRTGKETQYFGPGTRLLVL.

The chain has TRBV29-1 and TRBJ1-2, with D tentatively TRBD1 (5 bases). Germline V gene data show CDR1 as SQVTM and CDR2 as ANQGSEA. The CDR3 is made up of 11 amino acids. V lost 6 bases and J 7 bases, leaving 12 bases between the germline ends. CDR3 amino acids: CSVKGMGGYTF. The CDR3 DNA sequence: TGCAGCGTAAAGGGGATGGGTGGCTACACCTTC.

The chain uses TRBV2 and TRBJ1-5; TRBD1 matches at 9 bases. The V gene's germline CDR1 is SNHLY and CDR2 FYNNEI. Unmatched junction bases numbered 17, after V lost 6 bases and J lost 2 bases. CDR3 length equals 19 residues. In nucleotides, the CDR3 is TGTGCCAGCAGGTATAACCCGGACAGGGGCCCGGTAGGCAATCAGCCCCAGCATTTT. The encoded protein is CASRYNPDRGPVGNQPQHF.

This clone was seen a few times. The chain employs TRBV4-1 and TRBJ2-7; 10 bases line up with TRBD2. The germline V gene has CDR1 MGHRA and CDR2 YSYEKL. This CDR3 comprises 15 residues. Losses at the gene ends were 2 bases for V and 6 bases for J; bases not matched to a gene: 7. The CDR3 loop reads CASSQFAAGGREQYF. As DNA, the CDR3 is TGCGCCAGCAGCCAATTTGCAGCGGGAGGGCGCGAGCAGTACTTC.

CDR3 nucleotides: TGTGCCAGCAGCTCCAAGAGACTTAACTATGGCTACACCTTC. This encodes CASSSKRLNYGYTF. V and J are TRBV5-5 and TRBJ1-2; no reliable D call. Germline CDR1 reads SGHKS; CDR2 reads YYEKEE (reference sequence). This CDR3 has 14 amino acids. Trimming left V 3 bases short and J 1 base short, with 10 bases between. Based on the CDR3 plus reference TRBV5-5 and TRBJ1-2, the full variable domain is DAGVTQSPTHLIKTRGQQVTLRCSPISGHKSVSWYQQVLGQGPQFIFQYYEKEERGRGNFPDRFSARQFPNYSSELNVNALLLGDSALYLCASSSKRLNYGYTFGSGTRLTVV.

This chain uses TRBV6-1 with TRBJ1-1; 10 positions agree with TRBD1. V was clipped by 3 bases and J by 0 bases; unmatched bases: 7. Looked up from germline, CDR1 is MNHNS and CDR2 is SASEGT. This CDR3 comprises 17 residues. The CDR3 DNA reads TGTGCCAGCAGTGAGGGACAGGGGATATTATTGAACACTGAAGCTTTCTTT. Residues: CASSEGQGILLNTEAFF.

This CDR3 reads CASSFQQGRSEAFF. CDR3 in DNA: TGTGCCAGCAGCTTCCAACAAGGGAGATCTGAAGCTTTCTTT. The chain has TRBV7-2 and TRBJ1-1, with no clear D. Germline V gene sequence: CDR1 SGHTA, CDR2 FQGNSA. The CDR3 loop spans 14 amino acids. Between the trimmed V and J ends, which lost 3 bases and 6 bases, there was a span of 14 bases.

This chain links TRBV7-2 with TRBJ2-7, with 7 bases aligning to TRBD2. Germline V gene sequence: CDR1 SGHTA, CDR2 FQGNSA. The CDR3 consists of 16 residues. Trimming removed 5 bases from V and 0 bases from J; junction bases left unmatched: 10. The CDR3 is CASSLGTTSSSYEQYF. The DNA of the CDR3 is TGTGCCAGCAGCCTAGGGACTACCTCGAGCTCCTACGAGCAGTACTTC.

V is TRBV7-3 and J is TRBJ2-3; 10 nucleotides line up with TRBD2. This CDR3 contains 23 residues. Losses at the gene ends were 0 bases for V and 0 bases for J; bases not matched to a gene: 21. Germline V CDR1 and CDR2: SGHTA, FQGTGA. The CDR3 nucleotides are TGTGCCAGCAGCTTAACGTCTGGTGGGAGCACTAGCGGGACGAAATATAGCACAGATACGCAGTATTTT. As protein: CASSLTSGGSTSGTKYSTDTQYF. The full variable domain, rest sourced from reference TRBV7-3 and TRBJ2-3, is GAGVSQTPSNKVTEKGKYVELRCDPISGHTALYWYRQSLGQGPEFLIYFQGTGAADDSGLPNDRFFAVRPEGSVSTLKIQRTERGDSAVYLCASSLTSGGSTSGTKYSTDTQYFGPGTRLTVL.

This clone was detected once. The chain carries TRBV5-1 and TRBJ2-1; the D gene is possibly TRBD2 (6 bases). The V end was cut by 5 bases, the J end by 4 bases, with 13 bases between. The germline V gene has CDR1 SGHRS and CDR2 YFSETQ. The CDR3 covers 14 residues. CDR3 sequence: CASRDYTGYNEQFF. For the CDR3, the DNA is TGCGCCAGCAGGGACTATACGGGGTACAATGAGCAGTTCTTC. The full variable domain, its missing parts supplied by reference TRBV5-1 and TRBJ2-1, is KAGVTQTPRYLIKTRGQQVTLSCSPISGHRSVSWYQQTPGQGLQFLFEYFSETQRNKGNFPGRFSGRQFSNSRSEMNVSTLELGDSALYLCASRDYTGYNEQFFGPGTRLTVL.

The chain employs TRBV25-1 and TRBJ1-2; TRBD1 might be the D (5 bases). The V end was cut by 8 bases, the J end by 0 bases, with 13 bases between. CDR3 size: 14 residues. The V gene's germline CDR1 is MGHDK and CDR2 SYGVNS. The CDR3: CASPEGTPNYGYTF. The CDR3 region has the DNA TGTGCCAGCCCCGAAGGGACTCCTAACTATGGCTACACCTTC.

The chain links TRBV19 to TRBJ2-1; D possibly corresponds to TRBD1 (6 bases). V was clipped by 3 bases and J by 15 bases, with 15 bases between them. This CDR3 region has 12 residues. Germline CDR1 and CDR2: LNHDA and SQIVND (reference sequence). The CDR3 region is CASSMGAYWLFF. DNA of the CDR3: TGTGCCAGTAGTATGGGGGCTTACTGGCTGTTCTTC.

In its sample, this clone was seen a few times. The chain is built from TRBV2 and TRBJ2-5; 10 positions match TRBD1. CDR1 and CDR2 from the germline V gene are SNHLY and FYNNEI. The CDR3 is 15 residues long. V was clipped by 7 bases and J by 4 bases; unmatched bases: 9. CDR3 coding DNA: TGTGCCAGCACCGGGACAGGGGCAAAGGGAGAGACCCAGTACTTC. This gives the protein CASTGTGAKGETQYF.

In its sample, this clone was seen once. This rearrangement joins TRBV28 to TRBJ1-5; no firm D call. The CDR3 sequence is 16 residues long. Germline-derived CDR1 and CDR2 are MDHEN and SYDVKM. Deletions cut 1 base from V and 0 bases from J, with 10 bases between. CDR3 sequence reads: CASSLLARLSNQPQHF. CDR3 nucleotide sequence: TGTGCCAGCAGTTTATTGGCCAGACTTAGCAATCAGCCCCAGCATTTT.

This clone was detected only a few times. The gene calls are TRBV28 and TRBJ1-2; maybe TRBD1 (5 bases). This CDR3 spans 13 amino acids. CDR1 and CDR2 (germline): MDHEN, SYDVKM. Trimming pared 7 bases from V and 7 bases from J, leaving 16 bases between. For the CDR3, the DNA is TGTGCCAGCACCCCCGATGGGAGGGGTGGCTACACCTTC. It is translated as CASTPDGRGGYTF.

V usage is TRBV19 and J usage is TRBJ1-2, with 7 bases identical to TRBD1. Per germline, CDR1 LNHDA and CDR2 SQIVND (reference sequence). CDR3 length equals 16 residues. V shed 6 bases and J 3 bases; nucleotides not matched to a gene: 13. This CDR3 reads CASRPSQGELYYGYTF. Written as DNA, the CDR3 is TGTGCCAGTAGGCCCTCTCAGGGGGAACTCTACTATGGCTACACCTTC.

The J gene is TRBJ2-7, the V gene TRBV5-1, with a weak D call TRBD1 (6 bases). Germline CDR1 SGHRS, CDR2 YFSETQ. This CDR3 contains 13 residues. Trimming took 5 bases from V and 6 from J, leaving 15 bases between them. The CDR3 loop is CASRPRQAGEQYF. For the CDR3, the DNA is TGCGCCAGCAGGCCCAGACAGGCTGGCGAGCAGTACTTC.

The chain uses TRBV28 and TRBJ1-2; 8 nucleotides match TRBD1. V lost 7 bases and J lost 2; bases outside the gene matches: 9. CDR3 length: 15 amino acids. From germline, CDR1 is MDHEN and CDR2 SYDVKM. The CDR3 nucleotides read TGTGCCAGCACGGTCAGGGACAGGATCAACTATGGCTACACCTTC. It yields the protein CASTVRDRINYGYTF.

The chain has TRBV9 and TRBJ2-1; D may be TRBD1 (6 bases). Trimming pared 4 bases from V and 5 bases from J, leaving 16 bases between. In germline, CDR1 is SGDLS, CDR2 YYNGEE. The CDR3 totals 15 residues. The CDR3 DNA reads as TGTGCCAGCAGCCGAGGGGGATACACGCACAATGAGCAGTTCTTC. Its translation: CASSRGGYTHNEQFF.

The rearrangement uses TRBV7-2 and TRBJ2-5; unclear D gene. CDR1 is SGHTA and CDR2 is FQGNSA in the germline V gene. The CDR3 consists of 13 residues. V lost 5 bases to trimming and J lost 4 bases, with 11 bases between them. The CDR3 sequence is CASSHDFPETQYF. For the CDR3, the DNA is TGTGCCAGCAGCCATGACTTCCCAGAGACCCAGTACTTC.

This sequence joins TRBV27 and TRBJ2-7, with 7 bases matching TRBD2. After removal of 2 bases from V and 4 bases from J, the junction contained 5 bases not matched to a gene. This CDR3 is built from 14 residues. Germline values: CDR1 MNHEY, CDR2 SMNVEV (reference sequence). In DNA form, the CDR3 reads TGTGCCAGCAGTTTACAGCGGGGCTGGTACGAGCAGTACTTC. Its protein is CASSLQRGWYEQYF.

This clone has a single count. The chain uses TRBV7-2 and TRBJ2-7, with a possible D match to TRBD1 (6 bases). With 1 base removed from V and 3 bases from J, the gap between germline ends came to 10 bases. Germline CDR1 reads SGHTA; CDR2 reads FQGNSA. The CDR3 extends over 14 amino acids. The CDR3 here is CASSLVTQGYEQYF. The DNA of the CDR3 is TGTGCCAGCAGCTTAGTGACACAGGGCTACGAGCAGTACTTC.